This T cell receptor beta chain was observed in a study of OX40 agonist ivuxolimab in advanced cancers. Overall study context: Each patient was given ivuxolimab into a vein every 2 weeks, at 0.01 to 10 mg/kg. The study enrolled dose-escalation patients with hepatocellular carcinoma, melanoma, renal cell or head and neck cancer.

Here immunoSEQ multiplex PCR was the method, and the copy in TCRdb shows in-frame clones only, minus some. Among tens of thousands of clones, roughly 91% were seen once, and the ten largest hold roughly 2.6%. The CDR3 runs 12 residues. Looked up from germline, CDR1 is SGHDT and CDR2 is YYEEEE. Between the trimmed V and J ends, which lost 0 bases and 9 bases, there was a span of 7 bases. The chain has TRBV5-6 and TRBJ2-1; possible D gene TRBD2, 5 bases. Sequencing was performed on CD4+ or CD8+ T cells sorted from blood, taken in a trial of the OX40 agonist ivuxolimab. The receptor's source is an adult with an advanced solid tumor such as melanoma, head and neck, liver or kidney cancer. The CDR3, as DNA: TGTGCCAGCAGCTTGGGCGAGGGTGAGCAGTTCTTC. Protein: CASSLGEGEQFF.